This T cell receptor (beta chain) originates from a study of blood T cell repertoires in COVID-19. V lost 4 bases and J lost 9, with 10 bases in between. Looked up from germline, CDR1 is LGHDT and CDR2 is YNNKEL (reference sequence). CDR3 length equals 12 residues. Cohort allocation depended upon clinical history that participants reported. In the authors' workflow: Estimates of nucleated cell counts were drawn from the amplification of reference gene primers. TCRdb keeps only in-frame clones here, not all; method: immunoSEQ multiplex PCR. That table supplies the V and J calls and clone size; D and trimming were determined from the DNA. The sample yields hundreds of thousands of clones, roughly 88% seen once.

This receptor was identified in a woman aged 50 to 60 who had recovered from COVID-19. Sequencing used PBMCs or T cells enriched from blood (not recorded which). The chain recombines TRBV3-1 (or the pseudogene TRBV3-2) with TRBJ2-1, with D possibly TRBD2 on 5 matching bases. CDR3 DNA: TGTGCCAGCAGCCTAACTAGTTCTGAGCAGTTCTTC. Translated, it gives CASSLTSSEQFF.